This T cell receptor (beta chain) derives from a study of blood T cell repertoires in COVID-19. Study-wide background: COVID-19 samples, acute and convalescent, were from the United States, Italy and Spain. From T cells, B-cell-depleted T cells, or PBMCs came the material, which was cDNA or gDNA.

As originally analysed: Reference gene primer amplification yielded estimated nucleated cell counts. Profiling relied on immunoSEQ multiplex PCR, and the TCRdb table lists in-frame clones only, not all of them. The V and J calls and clone size were taken over from that table, and D and trimming were inferred from the DNA. The table has 300,000 to 400,000 clones, around nine tenths seen once. Seattle-derived patients entered the study during active infection and were followed longitudinally. CDR1 and CDR2 (germline): SGDLS, YYNGEE. The V end was cut by 0 bases, the J end by 4 bases, with 17 bases between. The CDR3 is 16 amino acids.

The chain is built from TRBV9 and TRBJ2-7; a weak D match, TRBD1 (7 bases). Sequencing was carried out using peripheral blood. The TCR was taken from a woman in her 70s with COVID-19, enrolled during active disease. CDR3 sequence reads: CASSVGQGGAEYEQYF. DNA of the CDR3: TGTGCCAGCAGCGTAGGACAGGGAGGTGCGGAGTACGAGCAGTACTTC.